This entry describes one T cell receptor (beta chain). Its antigen remains unidentified. The data are from a study of a mutant IDH1 vaccine in newly diagnosed glioma. The overall study: Eight vaccine injections were given to patients in weeks 1, 3, 5, 7, 11, 15, 19 and 23. Males made up about 62% and females roughly 38% of treated patients, whose mean age was about 41 years. Earlier treatment was radiotherapy, temozolomide, or both, with most getting both.

The protocol was immunoSEQ multiplex PCR, while the TCRdb copy is restricted to in-frame clones and leaves out a portion. The sample has roughly 120,000 clones; 90% are singletons. This sample's time point: week 11, during vaccination. With topical imiquimod, each dose of the vaccine consisted of 300 ug of mutant IDH1 20-mer peptide. Deletions cut 7 bases from V and 4 bases from J, with 11 bases between. Germline V gene data show CDR1 as LGHNT and CDR2 as FRNRAP. The CDR3 has 13 residues. The TCR comes from a woman in her 50s with glioma. The source material was PBMCs, sampled from a glioma patient whose treatment included an IDH1 peptide vaccine. The chain carries TRBV12-5 and TRBJ1-5; D is uncertain. The CDR3 DNA reads TGTGCTAGTGCCGGGGTGGGTAATCAGCCCCAGCATTTT. Translating it yields CASAGVGNQPQHF.